The present T cell receptor beta chain was sequenced within a study of beta chain features in type 1 diabetes. Findings and limits, study-wide: Insertion counts at VDJ junctions were lower in type 1 diabetes patients, who also showed more deletions there. Here, the possible influence of HLA type (on TCRB rearrangement) remained unresolved.

Expressed TCRB transcripts got sequenced, as all isolated RNA was reverse transcribed. The method was immunoSEQ multiplex PCR; TCRdb's version includes in-frame clones alone and lacks a portion of them. In the table there are just over 150,000 clones, over 8.5% of which are singletons. This clone was detected a few times. The antigen remains unidentified. Germline CDR1 and CDR2: MGHRA and YSYEKL. The ends were cut back, 1 base at V and 4 bases at J, with 12 bases in the middle. The CDR3 is 15 amino acids. The receptor comes from a man younger than 35 in good health. Sequenced sample: central memory CD4+ T cells from blood. The chain combines TRBV4-1 with TRBJ2-3; D is perhaps TRBD1 (6 bases). CDR3 sequence reads: CASSQGSQGSDTQYF. The DNA for the CDR3 is TGCGCCAGCAGCCAAGGCTCCCAGGGGTCAGATACGCAGTATTTT.